The present T cell receptor beta chain was sequenced within a study of T-cell reconstitution after alpha-beta-depleted transplantation in children. On this clonotype: Antigen specificity is unknown.

Unique molecular identifiers were used to barcode this TCRbeta library. TCRdb re-analysed the PCR reads in MiXCR, keeping a single row per CDR3 protein. Here the sample spans some 200,000 distinct CDR3 sequences, 11% being singletons. Study-level points and caveats: It was surviving recipient T cells and thymic progenitors that gave some patients high TCRbeta diversity at day 60. After transplant, at about two months, alpha-beta T cells were reportedly derived from several hundred expanded graft clones. T-cell counts and diversity at one year following transplant were attributed mainly to newly produced T cells.

The sequenced sample was PBMCs, obtained before TCRalphabeta/CD19-depleted stem cell transplant. This receptor was taken from a child in the first two years of life with acute myeloid leukemia, due to receive a stem cell transplant.

The CDR3 nucleotides read TGTGCCTGGACAGGGACGACGTTCGGCTACACCTTC. Amino acids: CAWTGTTFGYTF. J is TRBJ1-2 and V is TRBV30; possibly TRBD1 for D (5 bases). Germline CDR1 reads GTSNPN; CDR2 reads SVGIG (reference sequence). Trimming removed 4 bases from V and 8 bases from J, with 14 bases in between. The CDR3 length is 12 residues.